This T cell receptor (beta chain) was identified during a study of early T cells in non-severe SARS-CoV-2 infection. This clonotype has only a few counts. The V gene lost 2 bases and the J gene lost 0 bases, with 16 bases spanning the gap. This CDR3 contains 18 residues. The germline gives CDR1 MNHEY, CDR2 SVGAGI. Unique molecular identifiers were affixed to single, distinct cDNA molecules. TCRdb fed the 5' RACE reads into MiXCR, producing one record per CDR3 protein. The sample carries roughly 72,000 distinct CDR3 sequences, 12% recorded once. Here the sequenced sample was whole blood, taken at baseline. The TCR originated in an adult who was a healthcare worker with PCR-confirmed SARS-CoV-2 infection or an uninfected control (not recorded which). The rearrangement joins TRBV6-5 to TRBJ2-2; D uncertain. The CDR3 loop reads CASSYTSGLLANTGELFF. In DNA form, the CDR3 reads TGTGCCAGCAGTTACACCTCTGGATTGCTAGCGAACACCGGGGAGCTGTTTTTT.